This is a list of T cell receptor beta chains from one sample in a study of CXCR3-negative and CXCR3-positive naive CD8 T cells. One entry per CDR3 protein, without DNA, is what TCRdb gives after re-calling the 5' RACE reads. The sample's table shows around 50,000 distinct CDR3 sequences. Sequencing was done on a sample of naive CXCR3+ CD8+ T cells from blood. These receptors originate from a human donor in good health. Some clones in this sample may be carry-over from other donors' samples. CDR3s include the opening cysteine and the closing phenylalanine or tryptophan. Each record gives: J gene, V gene, clone size, CDR3 protein. For some rows the clone size is stated as once, few or many, or as a class when expanded; others skip it.

TRBJ2-2 | TRBV7-8 | . | CASSRAPGTGELFF
TRBJ2-1 | TRBV7-8 | . | CASSLVGNNEQFF
TRBJ2-7 | TRBV7-2 | . | CASSLDRSGGFYEQYF
TRBJ1-1 | TRBV4-2 | . | CASSQGALQGYSTEAFF
TRBJ2-1 | TRBV12-3/TRBV12-4 | . | CASSRVGDTYNEQFF
TRBJ2-1 | TRBV9 | . | CASSGKALGQFF
TRBJ1-1 | TRBV7-9 | . | CASSPTRGLNTEAFF
TRBJ1-3 | TRBV12-3/TRBV12-4 | . | CASSPLNGGVSGNTIYF
TRBJ2-1 | TRBV6-5 | medium-sized | CASSYGLAVYNEQFF
TRBJ2-1 | TRBV20-1 | . | CSARDRFGDRSYNEQFF
TRBJ2-7 | TRBV11-2 | . | CASSPSGAPYEQYF
TRBJ2-7 | TRBV28 | . | CASSYRDSYEQYF
TRBJ2-3 | TRBV6-6 | . | CATYGSYDGDTQYF
TRBJ2-1 | TRBV4-3 | . | CASSQSGAYNEQFF
TRBJ2-7 | TRBV4-3 | . | CASSPRQLSYEQYF
TRBJ1-2 | TRBV19 | . | CASSIPLGSYGYTF
TRBJ1-5 | TRBV6-6 | . | CASSKDRMDSNQPQHF
TRBJ2-7 | TRBV5-1 | . | CASSSSGQPYEQYF
TRBJ1-2 | TRBV29-1 | . | CSAYRGNYGYTF
TRBJ2-7 | TRBV4-3 | . | CASSQDRTSGTSYEQYF
TRBJ1-1 | TRBV4-3 | . | CASSQRGQVFAEAFF
TRBJ2-7 | TRBV28 | . | CASSGGGKQYF
TRBJ2-1 | TRBV6-6 | . | CASSWVYNEQFF
TRBJ2-6 | TRBV25-1 | . | CASSEPTVETGANVLTF
TRBJ2-7 | TRBV6-2/TRBV6-3 | . | CASGIPYEQYF
TRBJ1-1 | TRBV7-9 | . | CASSLAPADMNTEASF
TRBJ2-1 | TRBV2 | . | CASSGRFKGYNEQFF